These 17 T cell receptor beta chains were sequenced from one sample in a study of CD8 T cells in ankylosing spondylitis. TCRdb passed the 5' RACE reads through MiXCR, listing each CDR3 protein once. The sample consists of a few hundred thousand distinct CDR3 sequences, less than 25% of them appearing once. Sequenced material: blood, either unsorted or a sorted T cell fraction (not recorded which). These receptors were taken from a female donor with ankylosing spondylitis or in good health (not recorded which).

This clonotype was detected many times. This chain links TRBV20-1 with TRBJ2-2; D not resolved. The V end was cut by 2 bases, the J end by 10 bases, with 20 bases between. This CDR3 is 15 amino acids long. CDR1 DFQATT and CDR2 SNEGSKA come from the germline V gene (reference sequence). CDR3 sequence reads: CSARSPTGRSMELFF. For the CDR3, the DNA is TGCAGTGCTAGATCCCCTACGGGCAGGTCGATGGAGCTGTTTTTT.

This clonotype was detected only a few times. The chain employs TRBV29-1 and TRBJ2-1, with TRBD1 matching over 9 bases. Per germline, CDR1 SQVTM and CDR2 ANQGSEA. This CDR3 spans 14 amino acids. The J segment lost 5 bases and the V segment lost 5 bases, leaving 7 bases of the junction unmatched. CDR3 in amino acids: CSVRWGTGNNEQFF. CDR3 nucleotide sequence: TGCAGCGTTAGATGGGGGACAGGGAACAATGAGCAGTTCTTC.

The CDR3 is CASGLGQGGYEQYF. Written as DNA, the CDR3 is TGTGCCAGCGGCCTGGGACAGGGTGGTTACGAGCAGTACTTC. The chain links TRBV6-2 or TRBV6-3 to TRBJ2-7; 9 bases map to TRBD1. The germline gives CDR1 MNHEY, CDR2 SVGEGT. After removal of 8 bases from V and 4 bases from J, the junction contained 9 bases not matched to a gene. CDR3 length: 14 residues.

The rearrangement links TRBV24-1 to TRBJ2-1; D is undetermined. Between the trimmed V and J ends, which lost 9 bases and 9 bases, there was a span of 23 bases. The CDR3 is 15 amino acids. Germline loops: CDR1 KGHDR, CDR2 SFDVKD. The CDR3 DNA reads as TGTGCCACCGGTGCGATTGACGGGCCCTCGTCTGAGCAGTTCTTC. It is translated as CATGAIDGPSSEQFF.

This clonotype was counted between two and nine times. The chain combines TRBV20-1 with TRBJ2-1; 15 nucleotides agree with TRBD2. V gave up 6 bases and J gave up 13 bases; unmatched junction bases: 4. CDR1 DFQATT and CDR2 SNEGSKA come from the germline V gene (reference sequence). This CDR3 has 12 residues. CDR3: CSAGTSGRRQFF. The CDR3 region has the DNA TGCAGTGCAGGGACTAGCGGGAGGAGACAGTTCTTC.

This chain uses TRBV5-8 with TRBJ2-6, with no clear D. CDR1 is SGHTS, CDR2 YDEGEE, per germline. With 3 bases removed from V and 2 bases from J, the gap between germline ends came to 12 bases. CDR3 length: 16 residues. The CDR3 region has the DNA TGTGCCAGCAGCTCACCCGGGCCCCCTGGGGCCAACGTCCTGACTTTC. It is translated as CASSSPGPPGANVLTF. The variable domain in full, with the rest retrieved from reference TRBV5-8 and TRBJ2-6, is EAGVTQSPTHLIKTRGQQATLRCSPISGHTSVYWYQQALGLGLQFLLWYDEGEERNRGNFPPRFSGRQFPNYSSELNVNALELEDSALYLCASSSPGPPGANVLTFGAGSRLTVL.

The V call is TRBV20-1, the J call TRBJ2-1; TRBD2 agrees at 9 bases. The CDR3 sequence is 12 residues long. Germline loops: CDR1 DFQATT, CDR2 SNEGSKA (reference sequence). The CDR3 region has the DNA TGCAGCGCGTTGGGACTAGCCGATGAGCAGTTCTTC. It yields the protein CSALGLADEQFF.

This chain links TRBV2 with TRBJ2-1; 7 nucleotides match TRBD1. Trimming at V came to 7 bases and at J to 4 bases, leaving 7 bases not matched to a gene. Germline V gives CDR1 SNHLY, CDR2 FYNNEI. CDR3 length: 14 amino acids. The DNA of the CDR3 is TGTGCCAGCAAGGGGGCAGGAGTGTACAATGAGCAGTTCTTC. This encodes CASKGAGVYNEQFF.

V gene TRBV7-3 combines with J gene TRBJ2-3; TRBD2 matches 7 bases. Germline CDR1 is SGHTA and CDR2 is FQGTGA. This CDR3 is built from 14 residues. Losses at the gene ends were 10 bases for V and 0 bases for J; bases not matched to a gene: 7. The CDR3 is CATKRDYSTDTQYF. The CDR3 DNA reads TGTGCCACCAAGAGGGACTACAGCACAGATACGCAGTATTTT.

The gene calls are TRBV5-1 and TRBJ2-5; possibly TRBD1 for D (5 bases). V gave up 3 bases and J gave up 5 bases, with 8 bases separating them. Germline V gene lookup returns CDR1 SGHRS and CDR2 YFSETQ. The CDR3 totals 12 residues. CDR3 loop: CASSWGRETQYF. For the CDR3, the DNA is TGCGCCAGCAGCTGGGGCCGGGAGACCCAGTACTTC.

This clonotype has just a few counts. The chain joins TRBV28 to TRBJ1-6; no definite D call. Per the germline V gene, CDR1 is MDHEN and CDR2 is SYDVKM. This CDR3 region has 12 residues. V was cut by 1 base and J by 10 bases, with 5 bases left in between. The DNA of the CDR3 is TGTGCCAGCAGTTTATATGAATCACCCCTCCACTTT. Protein sequence: CASSLYESPLHF.

V gene TRBV10-1 combines with J gene TRBJ2-7; 12 bases map to TRBD1. Germline-derived CDR1 and CDR2 are WNHNN and SYGVQD (reference sequence). The trim removed 6 bases at V and 7 bases at J, leaving 13 bases unmatched. The CDR3 is made up of 16 amino acids. CDR3 protein: CASRGTGGAPGGEQYF. The CDR3 DNA reads as TGCGCCAGCAGAGGGACAGGGGGCGCCCCCGGAGGGGAGCAGTACTTC.

The rearrangement links TRBV6-2 or TRBV6-3 to TRBJ2-1; possible D gene TRBD1, 5 bases. The CDR3 is 13 amino acids. Per germline, CDR1 MNHEY and CDR2 SVGEGT. V was shortened by 7 bases and J by 8 bases, with 15 bases between the two germline ends. CDR3 bases: TGTGCCAGCATCCGGGTAGCAGGGCATGAGCAGTTCTTC. Residues: CASIRVAGHEQFF.

This clonotype was detected many times. The chain recombines TRBV7-2 with TRBJ1-2, with D possibly TRBD1 on 5 matching bases. The CDR3 runs 13 residues. From germline, CDR1 is SGHTA and CDR2 FQGNSA. V shed 2 bases and J shed 5 bases, with 9 bases lying between them. This chain's CDR3 is CASSLQGSYGYTF. CDR3 DNA: TGTGCCAGCAGCTTACAGGGATCGTATGGCTACACCTTC.

This clonotype showed up just a few times. The chain's CDR3 is CAWSVRGLTIPNEQFF. CDR3 bases: TGTGCCTGGAGTGTTAGGGGACTTACTATTCCAAATGAGCAGTTCTTC. V is TRBV30 and J is TRBJ2-1; tentative D call: TRBD2 (6 bases). CDR3 length equals 16 residues. CDR1 is GTSNPN, CDR2 SVGIG, per germline (reference sequence). V gave up 0 bases and J gave up 7 bases, with 19 bases separating them.

This clonotype has more than one count but fewer than ten. The chain combines TRBV6-1 with TRBJ2-3; D is undetermined. V dropped 3 bases and J dropped 2 bases, with 18 bases sitting between them. The V gene's germline CDR1 is MNHNS and CDR2 SASEGT. The CDR3 has 17 residues. CDR3 coding DNA: TGTGCCAGCAGTGAGAGGATAGGGTTGGGGATCACAGATACGCAGTATTTT. The encoded protein is CASSERIGLGITDTQYF.

The chain couples TRBV12-3 or TRBV12-4 to TRBJ1-2; D gene ambiguous. This CDR3 has 13 residues. V lost 3 bases and J lost 6, with 11 bases in between. CDR3 protein: CASSFVGFNGYTF. In nucleotides, the CDR3 is TGTGCCAGCAGTTTTGTAGGATTTAATGGCTACACCTTC.